This T cell receptor (beta chain) is from a study of human T cells and chemical hapten exposure. This clonotype showed up just a few times. Trimming pared 3 bases from V and 3 bases from J, leaving 14 bases between. This CDR3 region has 15 residues. Separate cDNA molecules received unique molecular identifiers, which the library attached to them. As handled by the study authors: Ranging from about 20,000 to 750,000, TCR counts per sample had a median value of 95,638. TCRdb re-called the RACE reads through MiXCR, storing one row per CDR3 protein. These V and J calls are TCRdb output, not the study's own analysis. The data show about 79,000 distinct CDR3 sequences, with roughly 8.7% seen just once and approximately 1.4% held by the top ten. Time point specified: healthy volunteer bleed at 6 weeks. From whole blood left unfractionated, total RNA was extracted.

The origin of this receptor is a male donor in good health. Some clones in this sample may be carry-over from other donors' samples. The source material was whole blood. This chain connects TRBV12-3 or TRBV12-4 to TRBJ1-2; perhaps TRBD1 as D (5 bases). The CDR3 sequence is CASSLGQVAHYGYTF. The DNA of the CDR3 is TGTGCCAGCAGTTTGGGGCAGGTCGCTCACTATGGCTACACCTTC.